This T cell receptor beta chain was obtained from a study of CD8+ T cells in alopecia areata. The CDR3 is 16 residues long. Germline values: CDR1 LNHNV, CDR2 YYDKDF (reference sequence). Between the trimmed V and J ends, which lost 0 bases and 0 bases, there was a span of 8 bases. Extracted RNA was reverse transcribed into cDNA, the sequencing template. Using immunoSEQ multiplex PCR, the repertoire was profiled, and TCRdb retains in-frame clones only, with some absent. The data hold some 170,000 clones, with 67% observed a single time. Researchers gathered lesional scalp punch biopsies and peripheral blood from patients with alopecia areata. Study observations and caveats: Normal scalp had lower clonality than lesional scalp, with alopecia totalis/universalis lesions showing this most strongly. Normal skin contains resident alphabeta T cells, and these are also sequenced in scalp samples.

To note about this clone: Its specificity is unknown.

The chain employs TRBV15 and TRBJ2-2, with unresolved D. This clonotype was sampled from a human donor with alopecia areata. The specimen was CD8+ T cells sorted from blood, collected at week 0. CDR3 coding DNA: TGTGCCACCAGCAGAGACAGAGGATCGAACACCGGGGAGCTGTTTTTT. Residues: CATSRDRGSNTGELFF. The entire variable domain, with the rest obtained from reference TRBV15 and TRBJ2-2, is as follows: DAMVIQNPRYQVTQFGKPVTLSCSQTLNHNVMYWYQQKSSQAPKLLFHYYDKDFNNEADTPDNFQSRRPNTSFCFLDIRSPGLGDTAMYLCATSRDRGSNTGELFFGEGSRLTVL.